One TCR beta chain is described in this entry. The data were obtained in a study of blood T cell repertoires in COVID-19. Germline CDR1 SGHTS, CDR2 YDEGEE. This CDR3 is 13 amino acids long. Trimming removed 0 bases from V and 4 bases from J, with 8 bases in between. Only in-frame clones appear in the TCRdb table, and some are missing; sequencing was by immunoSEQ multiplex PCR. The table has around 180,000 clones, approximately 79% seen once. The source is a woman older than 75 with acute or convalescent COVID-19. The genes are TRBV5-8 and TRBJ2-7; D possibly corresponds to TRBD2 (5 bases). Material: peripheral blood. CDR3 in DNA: TGTGCCAGCAGCTTGGGATCGGGGTACGAGCAGTACTTC. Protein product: CASSLGSGYEQYF.